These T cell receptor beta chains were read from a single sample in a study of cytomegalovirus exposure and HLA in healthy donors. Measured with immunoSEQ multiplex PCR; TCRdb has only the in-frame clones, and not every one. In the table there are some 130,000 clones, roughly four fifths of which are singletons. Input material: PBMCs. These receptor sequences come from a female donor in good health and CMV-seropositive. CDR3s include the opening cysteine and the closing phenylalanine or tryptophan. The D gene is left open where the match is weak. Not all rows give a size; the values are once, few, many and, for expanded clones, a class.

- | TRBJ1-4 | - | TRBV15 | TGTGCCACCAGCAGAGATTGGGCTGAGAGGGTTTTT | CATSRDWAERVF
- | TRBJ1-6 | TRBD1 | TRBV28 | TGTGCCAGCAGTAGACAGGGAGGCAATTCACCCCTCCACTTT | CASSRQGGNSPLHF
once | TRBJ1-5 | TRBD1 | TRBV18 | TGTGCCAGCTCATCGGACAGGGTAGAAATTCAGCCCCAGCATTTT | CASSSDRVEIQPQHF
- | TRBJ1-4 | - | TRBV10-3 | TGTGCCATCAGTGACAGCGTTGAAAAACTGTTTTTT | CAISDSVEKLFF
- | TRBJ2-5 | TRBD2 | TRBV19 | TGTGCCAGTAGTACTAGCGGGGGTGGAGAGACCCAGTACTTC | CASSTSGGGETQYF
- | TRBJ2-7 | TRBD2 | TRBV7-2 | TGTGCCAGCAGCTTATCTGGGACTAGCGGCCACGAGCAGTACTTC | CASSLSGTSGHEQYF
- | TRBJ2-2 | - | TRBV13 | TGTGCCAGCAGCGTCGTCCAGGGGGGTGCCGGGGAGCTGTTTTTT | CASSVVQGGAGELFF
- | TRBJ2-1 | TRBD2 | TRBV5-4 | TGTGCCAGCAGCTCGGGACTAGCGAGTCACAATGAGCAGTTCTTC | CASSSGLASHNEQFF
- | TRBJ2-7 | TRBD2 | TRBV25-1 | TGTGCCGGAAACCGGGACTACCAAAATTTCTACGAGCAGTACTTC | CAGNRDYQNFYEQYF
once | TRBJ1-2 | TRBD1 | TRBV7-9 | TGTGCCAGCAGCCCCCCCGACAGGGGGCGGAGCTACACCTTC | CASSPPDRGRSYTF
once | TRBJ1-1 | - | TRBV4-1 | TGCGCCAGCAGCCAAGCTGTTCTGTCAGTAAAGAACACTGAAGCTTTCTTT | CASSQAVLSVKNTEAFF
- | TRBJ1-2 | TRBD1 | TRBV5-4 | TGTGCCAGCAGCTTCGGGGGGACAGGCCTCAACTATGGCTACACCTTC | CASSFGGTGLNYGYTF
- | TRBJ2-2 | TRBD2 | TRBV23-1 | TGCGCCAGCAGTCAATTGGGGTCGCTAGCGGATAATTCGAACACCGGGGAGCTGTTTTTT | CASSQLGSLADNSNTGELFF
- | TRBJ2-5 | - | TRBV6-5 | TGTGCCAGCGGGGGCAGCCTAGCCCGAGAGACCCAGTACTTC | CASGGSLARETQYF
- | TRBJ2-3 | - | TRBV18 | TGTGCCAGCTCACCAGGGGTACAGGGCCGGGATACGCAGTATTTT | CASSPGVQGRDTQYF
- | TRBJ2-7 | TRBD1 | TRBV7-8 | TGTGCCAGCACAACCGGGACAGGGGCGGACGAGCAGTACTTC | CASTTGTGADEQYF
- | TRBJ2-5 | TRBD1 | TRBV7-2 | TGTGCCAGCAGCTTACTTCAGGGGGTCGTGGAGACCCAGTACTTC | CASSLLQGVVETQYF
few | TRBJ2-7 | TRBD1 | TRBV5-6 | TGTGCCAGCAGCCCCGGGACAGGGGACATATTTAGCTCCTACGAGCAGTACTTC | CASSPGTGDIFSSYEQYF
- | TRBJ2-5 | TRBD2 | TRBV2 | TGTGCCAGCAGTGGACGGGGCCTAGCGGGAGGGCCGGGGCAAGAGACCCAGTACTTC | CASSGRGLAGGPGQETQYF
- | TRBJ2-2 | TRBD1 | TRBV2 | TGTGCCAGCAGACTGGACAGGGCGAACACCGGGGAGCTGTTTTTT | CASRLDRANTGELFF